This T cell receptor beta chain originates from a study of cytomegalovirus exposure and HLA in healthy donors. Study background: Falling in the Caucasian-associated ancestry cluster were less than 85% of 398 genotyped donors.

Regarding the study as a whole: For presence/absence analyses, sequencing depth was assumed to be roughly uniform across donors. Later analysis demonstrated an association between a missense DCLRE1C variant and TCR beta V- and J-gene trimming. Being productive about 87% or about 30% of the time was typical of most TCR beta V segments in an earlier analysis.

As regards this clone: Antigen: not known.

The PCR contained 60 Vbeta and 13 Jbeta primers. Profiled with immunoSEQ multiplex PCR; TCRdb holds only in-frame clones, not every one. Here the sample spans 150,000 to 200,000 clones, less than 80% being singletons. J was trimmed by 5 bases and V by 2 bases; bases with no gene match: 14. This CDR3 spans 17 amino acids. The rearrangement links TRBV6-7 to TRBJ2-5; 7 bases fit TRBD1. TRBV6-7 is given ORF status, its function remaining uncertain. The source is a middle-aged man in good health and CMV-seronegative. The sample consisted of PBMCs. As DNA, the CDR3 is TGTGCCAGCAGTTACCGATTCCGGGACAGCCCTAGGGAGACCCAGTACTTC. Translating gives CASSYRFRDSPRETQYF.